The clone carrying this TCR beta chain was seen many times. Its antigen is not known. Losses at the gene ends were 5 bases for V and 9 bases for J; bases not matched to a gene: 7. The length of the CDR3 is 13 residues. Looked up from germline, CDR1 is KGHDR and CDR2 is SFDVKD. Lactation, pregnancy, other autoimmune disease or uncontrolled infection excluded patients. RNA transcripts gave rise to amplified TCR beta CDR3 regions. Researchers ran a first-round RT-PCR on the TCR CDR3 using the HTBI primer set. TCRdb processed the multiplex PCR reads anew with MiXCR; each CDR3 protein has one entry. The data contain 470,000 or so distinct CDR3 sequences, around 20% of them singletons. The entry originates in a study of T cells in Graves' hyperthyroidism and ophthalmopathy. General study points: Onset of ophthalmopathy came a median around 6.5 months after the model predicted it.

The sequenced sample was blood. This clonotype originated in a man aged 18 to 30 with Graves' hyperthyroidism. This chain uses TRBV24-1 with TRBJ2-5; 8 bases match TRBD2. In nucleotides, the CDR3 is TGTGCCACCAGTGCCACGGGGGGGGGGTCCCAGTACTTC. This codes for CATSATGGGSQYF.